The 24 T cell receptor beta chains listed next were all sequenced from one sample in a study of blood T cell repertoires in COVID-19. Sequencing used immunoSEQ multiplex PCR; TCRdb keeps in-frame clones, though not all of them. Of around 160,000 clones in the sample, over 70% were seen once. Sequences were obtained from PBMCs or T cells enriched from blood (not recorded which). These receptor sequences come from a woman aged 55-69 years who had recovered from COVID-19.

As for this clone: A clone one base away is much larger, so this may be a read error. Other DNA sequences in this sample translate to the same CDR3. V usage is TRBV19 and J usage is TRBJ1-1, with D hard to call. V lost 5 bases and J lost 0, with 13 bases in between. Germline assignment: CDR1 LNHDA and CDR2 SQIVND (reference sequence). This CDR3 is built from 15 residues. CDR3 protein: CASSPLVVLNTEAFF. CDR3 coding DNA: TGTGCCAGTAGTCCCCTAGTTGTCCTGAACACTGAAGCTTTCTTT. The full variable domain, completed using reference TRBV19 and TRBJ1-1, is DGGITQSPKYLFRKEGQNVTLSCEQNLNHDAMYWYRQDPGQGLRLIYYSQIVNDFQKGDIAEGYSVSREKKESFPLTVTSAQKNPTAFYLCASSPLVVLNTEAFFGQGTRLTVV.

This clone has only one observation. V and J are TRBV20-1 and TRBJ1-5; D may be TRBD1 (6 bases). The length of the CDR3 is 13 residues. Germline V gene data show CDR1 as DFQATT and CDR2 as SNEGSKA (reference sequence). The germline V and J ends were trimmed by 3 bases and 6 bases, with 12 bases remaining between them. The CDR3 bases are TGCAGTGCTAGTGTCAGGGGTAGTCAGCCCCAGCATTTT. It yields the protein CSASVRGSQPQHF.

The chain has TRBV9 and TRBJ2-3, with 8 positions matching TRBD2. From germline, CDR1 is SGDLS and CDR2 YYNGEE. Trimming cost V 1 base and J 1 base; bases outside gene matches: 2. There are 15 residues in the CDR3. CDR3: CASSVRREGTDTQYF. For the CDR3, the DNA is TGTGCCAGCAGCGTAAGGCGGGAGGGCACAGATACGCAGTATTTT.

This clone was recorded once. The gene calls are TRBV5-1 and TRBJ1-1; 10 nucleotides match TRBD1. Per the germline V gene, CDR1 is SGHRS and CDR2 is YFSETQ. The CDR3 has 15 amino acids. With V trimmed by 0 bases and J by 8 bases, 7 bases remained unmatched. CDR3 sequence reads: CASSLAPGQGTEAFF. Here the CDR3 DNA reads TGCGCCAGCAGCTTGGCCCCGGGACAGGGGACCGAAGCTTTCTTT.

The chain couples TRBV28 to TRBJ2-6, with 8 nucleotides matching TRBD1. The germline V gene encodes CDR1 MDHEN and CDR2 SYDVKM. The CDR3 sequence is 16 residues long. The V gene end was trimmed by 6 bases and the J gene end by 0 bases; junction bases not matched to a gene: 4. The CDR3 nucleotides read TGTGCCAGCAGGGGACAGGCCTCCTCTGGGGCCAACGTCCTGACTTTC. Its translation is CASRGQASSGANVLTF.

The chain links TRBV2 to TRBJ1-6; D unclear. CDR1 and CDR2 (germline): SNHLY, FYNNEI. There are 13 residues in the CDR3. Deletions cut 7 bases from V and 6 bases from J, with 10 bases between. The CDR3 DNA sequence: TGTGCCAGCAATCCCAGGCTTAATTCACCCCTCCACTTT. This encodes CASNPRLNSPLHF.

Here the CDR3 reads CASSLGRDTPYEQYF. In nucleotides, the CDR3 is TGTGCCAGCAGCTTGGGCCGAGATACACCCTACGAGCAGTACTTC. V usage is TRBV7-2 and J usage is TRBJ2-7; D ambiguous. This CDR3 has 15 amino acids. V shed 3 bases and J shed 2 bases, with 14 bases lying between them. Germline V gives CDR1 SGHTA, CDR2 FQGNSA. The full variable domain, its missing parts supplied by reference TRBV7-2 and TRBJ2-7, is GAGVSQSPSNKVTEKGKDVELRCDPISGHTALYWYRQSLGQGLEFLIYFQGNSAPDKSGLPSDRFSAERTGGSVSTLTIQRTQQEDSAVYLCASSLGRDTPYEQYFGPGTRLTVT.

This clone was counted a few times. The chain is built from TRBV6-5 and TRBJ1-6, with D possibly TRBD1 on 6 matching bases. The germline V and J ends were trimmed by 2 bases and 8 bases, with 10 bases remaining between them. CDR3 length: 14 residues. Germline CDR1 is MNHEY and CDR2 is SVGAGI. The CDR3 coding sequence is TGTGCCAGCAGTTACAACAGGGTGGATTCACCCCTCCACTTT. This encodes CASSYNRVDSPLHF.

The CDR3 DNA reads as TGTGCCAGCAGCCCCCAAGCGGGGGTCCAAGAGACCCAGTACTTC. It is translated as CASSPQAGVQETQYF. The chain couples TRBV3-1 (or the pseudogene TRBV3-2) to TRBJ2-5, with TRBD2 matching 8 bases. Trimming cost V 4 bases and J 1 base; bases outside gene matches: 5. The CDR3 contains 15 residues. Germline assignment: CDR1 LGHDT and CDR2 YNNKEL (reference sequence).

The CDR3 region is CASSPGTRQTGYTF. The CDR3 DNA reads as TGTGCCAGTAGTCCTGGGACTCGACAGACTGGCTACACCTTC. This chain joins TRBV19 and TRBJ1-2, with D possibly matching TRBD1 (5 bases). There are 14 residues in the CDR3. Trimming shortened V by 5 bases and J by 7 bases, and 17 bases separated the two germline ends. Germline values: CDR1 LNHDA, CDR2 SQIVND (reference sequence).

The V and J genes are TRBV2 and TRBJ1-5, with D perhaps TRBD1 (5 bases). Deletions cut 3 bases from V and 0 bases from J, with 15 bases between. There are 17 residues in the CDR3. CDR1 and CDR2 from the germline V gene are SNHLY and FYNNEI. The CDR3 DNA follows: TGTGCCAGCAGTGACCTCCCCGGGGGTGATAGCAATCAGCCCCAGCATTTT. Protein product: CASSDLPGGDSNQPQHF.

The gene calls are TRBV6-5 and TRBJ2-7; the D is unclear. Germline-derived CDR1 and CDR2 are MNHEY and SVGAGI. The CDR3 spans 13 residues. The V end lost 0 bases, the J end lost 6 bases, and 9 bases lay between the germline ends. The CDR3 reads CASSYSIPSEQYF. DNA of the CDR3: TGTGCCAGCAGTTACTCGATCCCGAGCGAGCAGTACTTC.

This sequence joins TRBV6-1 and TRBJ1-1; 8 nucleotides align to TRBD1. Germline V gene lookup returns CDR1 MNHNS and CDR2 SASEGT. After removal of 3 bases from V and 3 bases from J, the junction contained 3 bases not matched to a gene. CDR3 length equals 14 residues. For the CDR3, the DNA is TGTGCCAGCAGTGAGACAGGGGCGGACACTGAAGCTTTCTTT. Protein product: CASSETGADTEAFF.

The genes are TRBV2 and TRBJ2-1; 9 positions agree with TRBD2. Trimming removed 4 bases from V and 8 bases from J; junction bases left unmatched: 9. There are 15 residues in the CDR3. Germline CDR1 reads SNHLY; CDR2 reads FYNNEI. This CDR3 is CASSAFQREEHEQFF. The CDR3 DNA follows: TGTGCCAGCAGTGCTTTCCAGCGGGAGGAACATGAGCAGTTCTTC.

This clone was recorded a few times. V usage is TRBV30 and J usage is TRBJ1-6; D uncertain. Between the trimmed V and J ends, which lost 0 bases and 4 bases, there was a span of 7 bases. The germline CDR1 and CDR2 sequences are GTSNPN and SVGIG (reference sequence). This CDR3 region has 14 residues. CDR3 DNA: TGTGCCTGGAGTGTCGGGAGTTATAATTCACCCCTCCACTTT. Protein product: CAWSVGSYNSPLHF.

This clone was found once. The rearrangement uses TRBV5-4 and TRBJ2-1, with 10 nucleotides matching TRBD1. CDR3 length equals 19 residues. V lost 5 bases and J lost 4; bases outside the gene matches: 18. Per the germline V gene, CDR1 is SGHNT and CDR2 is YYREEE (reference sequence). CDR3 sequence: CASRPLGGPGQGIYNEQFF. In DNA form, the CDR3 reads TGTGCCAGCAGGCCATTGGGGGGACCGGGACAGGGGATTTACAATGAGCAGTTCTTC.

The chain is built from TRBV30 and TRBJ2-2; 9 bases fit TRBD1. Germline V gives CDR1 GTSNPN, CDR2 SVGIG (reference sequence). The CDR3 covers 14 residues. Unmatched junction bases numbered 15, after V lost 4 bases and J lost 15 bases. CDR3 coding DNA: TGTGCCTGGAATAAAGTGTTGCGGACAGGGGTTTTGTTTTTT. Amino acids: CAWNKVLRTGVLFF.

The chain's CDR3 is CASSQRLLSTDTQYF. CDR3 nucleotides: TGTGCCAGCAGCCAGCGACTGTTAAGCACAGATACGCAGTATTTT. The rearrangement uses TRBV9 and TRBJ2-3; D gene uncertain. In germline, CDR1 is SGDLS, CDR2 YYNGEE. Between the trimmed V and J ends, which lost 4 bases and 0 bases, there was a span of 12 bases. This CDR3 is 15 amino acids long.

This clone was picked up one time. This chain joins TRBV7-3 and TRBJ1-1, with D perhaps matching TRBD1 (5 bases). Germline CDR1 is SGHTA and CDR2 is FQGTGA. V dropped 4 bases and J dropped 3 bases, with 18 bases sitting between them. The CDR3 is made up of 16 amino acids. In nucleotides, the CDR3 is TGTGCCAGCAGCTCAGGACCCCGGGGGGTAGACACTGAAGCTTTCTTT. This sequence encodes CASSSGPRGVDTEAFF.

The CDR3 here is CASSQAGRAFF. The DNA of the CDR3 is TGTGCCAGCTCACAGGCGGGTAGAGCTTTCTTT. The chain combines TRBV18 with TRBJ1-1; D is ambiguous. The germline V gene has CDR1 KGHSH and CDR2 LQKENI. V lost 4 bases, J lost 10 bases, and 10 bases lay in between. The CDR3 extends over 11 amino acids.

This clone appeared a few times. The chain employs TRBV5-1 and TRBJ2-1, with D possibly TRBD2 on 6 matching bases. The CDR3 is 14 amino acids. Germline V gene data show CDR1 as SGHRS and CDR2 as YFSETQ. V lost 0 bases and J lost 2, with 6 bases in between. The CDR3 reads CASSLASAYNEQFF. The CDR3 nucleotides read TGCGCCAGCAGCTTGGCTAGCGCCTACAATGAGCAGTTCTTC.

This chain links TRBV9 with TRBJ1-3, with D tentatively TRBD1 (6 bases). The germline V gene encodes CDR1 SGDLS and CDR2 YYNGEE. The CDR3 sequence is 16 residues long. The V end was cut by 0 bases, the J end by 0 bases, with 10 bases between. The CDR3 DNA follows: TGTGCCAGCAGCGTAGCTATGGGGGCCTCTGGAAACACCATATATTTT. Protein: CASSVAMGASGNTIYF. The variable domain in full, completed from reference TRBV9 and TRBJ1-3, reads DSGVTQTPKHLITATGQRVTLRCSPRSGDLSVYWYQQSLDQGLQFLIQYYNGEERAKGNILERFSAQQFPDLHSELNLSSLELGDSALYFCASSVAMGASGNTIYFGEGSWLTVV.

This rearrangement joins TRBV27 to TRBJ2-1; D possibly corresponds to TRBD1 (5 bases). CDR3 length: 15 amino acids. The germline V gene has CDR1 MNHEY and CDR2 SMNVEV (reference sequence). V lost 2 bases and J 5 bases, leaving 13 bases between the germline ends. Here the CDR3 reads CASSLRAGSHNEQFF. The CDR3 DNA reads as TGTGCCAGCAGTTTAAGGGCAGGGTCTCACAATGAGCAGTTCTTC.

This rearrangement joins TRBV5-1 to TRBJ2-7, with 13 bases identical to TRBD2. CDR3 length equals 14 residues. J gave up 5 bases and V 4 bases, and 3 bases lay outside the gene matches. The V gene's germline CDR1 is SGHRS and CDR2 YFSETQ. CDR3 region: CASSLGTSGNEQYF. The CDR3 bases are TGCGCCAGCAGCCTGGGGACTAGCGGGAACGAGCAGTACTTC.